The 21 T cell receptor beta chains below were found in one sample sequenced in a study of T cells in pancreatic ductal adenocarcinoma. Surgery without prior neoadjuvant therapy was the treatment of the selected pancreatic ductal adenocarcinoma patients. This table comes from immunoSEQ multiplex PCR, and its TCRdb copy is limited to in-frame clones, with some not included. The table lists around 94,000 clones, 90% to 95% of them singletons. Sequencing input: PBMCs. Every receptor here comes from a human donor with pancreatic ductal adenocarcinoma.

The chain recombines TRBV5-4 with TRBJ2-4, with D maybe TRBD1 (5 bases). The CDR3 is 15 amino acids. Germline CDR1 is SGHNT and CDR2 is YYREEE (reference sequence). V was clipped by 4 bases and J by 4 bases, with 15 bases between them. CDR3 protein: CASSRPTGEKNIQYF. For the CDR3, the DNA is TGTGCCAGCAGCCGCCCTACAGGAGAGAAAAACATTCAGTACTTC. The entire variable domain, with the rest obtained from reference TRBV5-4 and TRBJ2-4, is as follows: ETGVTQSPTHLIKTRGQQVTLRCSSQSGHNTVSWYQQALGQGPQFIFQYYREEENGRGNFPPRFSGLQFPNYSSELNVNALELDDSALYLCASSRPTGEKNIQYFGAGTRLSVL.

This clone was detected only once. The chain is built from TRBV7-9 and TRBJ1-2; TRBD1 might be the D (5 bases). Germline CDR1 reads SEHNR; CDR2 reads FQNEAQ (reference sequence). The V end was cut by 1 base, the J end by 8 bases, with 14 bases between. The CDR3 is 14 residues long. The CDR3 region has the DNA TGTGCCAGCAGCTTAGTTGGGCAGGGAAGAGGCTACACCTTC. This encodes CASSLVGQGRGYTF.

This rearrangement joins TRBV18 to TRBJ2-5; 7 nucleotides agree with TRBD2. This CDR3 is built from 16 residues. The V segment lost 6 bases and the J segment 0 bases; nucleotides outside the gene matches: 10. The germline CDR1 and CDR2 sequences are KGHSH and LQKENI. The CDR3 DNA is TGTGCCAGCTCCTCCATGGGGGGGATAAACCAAGAGACCCAGTACTTC. Translated, it gives CASSSMGGINQETQYF.

The chain carries TRBV7-3 and TRBJ2-5; perhaps TRBD1 as D (5 bases). The V gene lost 0 bases and the J gene lost 3 bases, with 5 bases spanning the gap. Germline V gene sequence: CDR1 SGHTA, CDR2 FQGTGA. The CDR3 totals 13 residues. Here the CDR3 DNA reads TGTGCCAGCAGCTTAACCAGGGAAGAGACCCAGTACTTC. It is translated as CASSLTREETQYF.

The CDR3 DNA is TGTGCCAGCAGCCAAGAGACAGGCCCGGCGGGAGTAAAATACAATGAGCAGTTCTTC. Its translation is CASSQETGPAGVKYNEQFF. The chain uses TRBV4-2 and TRBJ2-1, with a possible D match to TRBD2 (7 bases). This CDR3 comprises 19 residues. In germline, CDR1 is LGHNA, CDR2 YNFKEQ. With 0 bases removed from V and 4 bases from J, the gap between germline ends came to 22 bases.

The chain couples TRBV2 to TRBJ2-2; D may be TRBD1 (6 bases). CDR3 length: 14 residues. Trimming pared 7 bases from V and 1 base from J, leaving 10 bases between. Looked up from germline, CDR1 is SNHLY and CDR2 is FYNNEI. CDR3: CASKGERNTGELFF. CDR3 bases: TGTGCCAGCAAGGGGGAGAGGAACACCGGGGAGCTGTTTTTT. Based on the CDR3 plus reference TRBV2 and TRBJ2-2, the full variable domain is EPEVTQTPSHQVTQMGQEVILRCVPISNHLYFYWYRQILGQKVEFLVSFYNNEISEKSEIFDDQFSVERPDGSNFTLKIRSTKLEDSAMYFCASKGERNTGELFFGEGSRLTVL.

This clone is a singleton in its sample. The chain carries TRBV9 and TRBJ2-2; 16 positions agree with TRBD2. The junction had 4 bases not matched to a gene; V was cut back by 2 bases and J by 0 bases. Germline V gives CDR1 SGDLS, CDR2 YYNGEE. This CDR3 is built from 19 residues. CDR3 nucleotide sequence: TGTGCCAGCAGCGTGGGACTAGCGGGAGGGCCGCCGAACACCGGGGAGCTGTTTTTT. Protein product: CASSVGLAGGPPNTGELFF.

The chain couples TRBV5-4 to TRBJ2-3; the D gene is possibly TRBD1 (6 bases). Trimming removed 0 bases from V and 5 bases from J, with 10 bases in between. Per the germline V gene, CDR1 is SGHNT and CDR2 is YYREEE (reference sequence). This CDR3 comprises 14 residues. The CDR3 DNA sequence: TGTGCCAGCAGCTTGGCAGGGGTGGGAGATACGCAGTATTTT. This gives the protein CASSLAGVGDTQYF. The entire variable domain, with the rest obtained from reference TRBV5-4 and TRBJ2-3, is as follows: ETGVTQSPTHLIKTRGQQVTLRCSSQSGHNTVSWYQQALGQGPQFIFQYYREEENGRGNFPPRFSGLQFPNYSSELNVNALELDDSALYLCASSLAGVGDTQYFGPGTRLTVL.

This chain links TRBV28 with TRBJ1-4; no definite D call. CDR3 length: 14 residues. Between the trimmed V and J ends, which lost 7 bases and 8 bases, there was a span of 17 bases. Germline V gene sequence: CDR1 MDHEN, CDR2 SYDVKM. The CDR3 DNA sequence: TGTGCCAGCATCGGGCCCGGGGATCGGGAAAAACTGTTTTTT. This translates into CASIGPGDREKLFF.

The chain employs TRBV5-4 and TRBJ2-5, with 11 bases aligning to TRBD2. The CDR3 loop spans 14 amino acids. Germline V gives CDR1 SGHNT, CDR2 YYREEE (reference sequence). Trimming at V came to 5 bases and at J to 3 bases, leaving 3 bases not matched to a gene. The CDR3 DNA reads as TGTGCCAGCAGTTCGGGACTAGCGGAAGAGACCCAGTACTTC. Amino acids: CASSSGLAEETQYF.

V and J are TRBV9 and TRBJ2-1; maybe TRBD1 (5 bases). This CDR3 region has 16 residues. V lost 0 bases and J 1 base, leaving 11 bases between the germline ends. Per the germline V gene, CDR1 is SGDLS and CDR2 is YYNGEE. The CDR3 sequence is CASSVGGLRSYNEQFF. The DNA for the CDR3 is TGTGCCAGCAGCGTAGGGGGCCTCCGTTCCTACAATGAGCAGTTCTTC.

V and J are TRBV30 and TRBJ1-2; TRBD1 is a possible D gene (6 bases). CDR3 length: 16 residues. Trimming removed 5 bases at V and 4 bases at J, with 23 bases between. Germline CDR1 reads GTSNPN; CDR2 reads SVGIG (reference sequence). Written as DNA, the CDR3 is TGTGCCTGGGCCGTCCAGGGACACACACCCGGCTATGGCTACACCTTC. It translates to CAWAVQGHTPGYGYTF.

The V call is TRBV27, the J call TRBJ2-7, with no clear D. From germline, CDR1 is MNHEY and CDR2 SMNVEV (reference sequence). This CDR3 is 12 amino acids long. V was trimmed by 1 base and J by 3 bases, leaving 4 bases between them. The CDR3 is CASSLYFYEQYF. Here the CDR3 DNA reads TGTGCCAGCAGTTTATACTTCTACGAGCAGTACTTC.

V is TRBV20-1 and J is TRBJ2-7; D is undetermined. The CDR3 runs to 10 residues. Trimming cost V 6 bases and J 5 bases, with 8 bases left between them. CDR1 and CDR2 (germline): DFQATT, SNEGSKA (reference sequence). CDR3 coding DNA: TGCAGTGCCTTGACACACGAGCAGTACTTC. The encoded protein is CSALTHEQYF.

The V gene is TRBV5-5, the J gene TRBJ2-2; 8 positions agree with TRBD1. Germline values: CDR1 SGHKS, CDR2 YYEKEE (reference sequence). CDR3 length equals 15 residues. Unmatched junction bases numbered 7, after V lost 2 bases and J lost 7 bases. The CDR3 region has the DNA TGTGCCAGCAGCTTTGGACAGGGCGTTCGCGGGGAGCTGTTTTTT. Its protein product is CASSFGQGVRGELFF.

This rearrangement joins TRBV6-1 to TRBJ1-4, with TRBD1 matching 8 bases. The CDR3 is made up of 11 amino acids. With 4 bases clipped from V and 14 bases from J, the junction kept 3 bases outside the gene matches. In germline, CDR1 is MNHNS, CDR2 SASEGT. CDR3 coding DNA: TGTGCCAGCAGTGGGGGACAGGCCCTGTTTTTT. Translated: CASSGGQALFF.

The rearrangement joins TRBV25-1 to TRBJ1-1; unclear D gene. Deletions cut 9 bases from V and 2 bases from J, with 13 bases between. Germline CDR1 and CDR2: MGHDK and SYGVNS. This CDR3 is 13 amino acids long. CDR3 nucleotide sequence: TGTGCCAGTCTAGGCCCCCAAAACACTGAAGCTTTCTTT. Its translation is CASLGPQNTEAFF.

In regard to this clone: An end of the junction differs from the germline gene, which may be a read error. The chain is built from TRBV5-1 and TRBJ2-7; perhaps TRBD2 as D (5 bases). Per germline, CDR1 SGHRS and CDR2 YFSETQ. The CDR3 has 9 residues. The CDR3 loop reads CASILPGSF. CDR3 sequence (DNA): TGCGCCAGCATCCTCCCGGGGAGCTTC.

The chain is built from TRBV6-5 and TRBJ1-4; D is uncertain. CDR1 MNHEY and CDR2 SVGAGI come from the germline V gene. The CDR3 contains 13 residues. Trimming took off 7 bases at V and 3 bases at J, with 9 bases between the two ends. CDR3 sequence: CASTKRANEKLFF. The CDR3, as DNA: TGTGCCAGCACGAAGAGGGCTAATGAAAAACTGTTTTTT.

In this sample, this clone turned up once. The chain uses TRBV29-1 and TRBJ1-1, with D maybe TRBD1 (5 bases). V lost 6 bases and J 0 bases, leaving 5 bases between the germline ends. This CDR3 is 11 amino acids long. Germline CDR1 and CDR2: SQVTM and ANQGSEA. The CDR3: CSVGLNTEAFF. CDR3 DNA: TGCAGCGTGGGGCTGAACACTGAAGCTTTCTTT. Combining the CDR3 with reference TRBV29-1 and TRBJ1-1 gives the whole variable domain SAVISQKPSRDICQRGTSLTIQCQVDSQVTMMFWYRQQPGQSLTLIATANQGSEATYESGFVIDKFPISRPNLTFSTLTVSNMSPEDSSIYLCSVGLNTEAFFGQGTRLTVV.

This clone has just one count. This chain uses TRBV5-4 with TRBJ2-7; TRBD2 matches at 10 bases. This CDR3 is built from 17 residues. Per germline, CDR1 SGHNT and CDR2 YYREEE (reference sequence). The junction had 12 bases not matched to a gene; V was cut back by 4 bases and J by 2 bases. CDR3 region: CASSHLSGRPVTYEQYF. CDR3 DNA sequence: TGTGCCAGCAGCCACCTTAGCGGGAGGCCCGTCACCTACGAGCAGTACTTC.